This entry concerns a single T cell receptor (beta chain). The antigen is not known. This record comes from a study of OX40 agonist ivuxolimab in advanced cancers. There are 17 residues in the CDR3. The V and J ends lost 2 bases and 0 bases, in that order; junction bases with no gene match: 7. The germline V gene encodes CDR1 MNHNS and CDR2 SASEGT. The repertoire was sequenced with immunoSEQ multiplex PCR; TCRdb's copy has only in-frame clones and lacks some. The table has tens of thousands of clones, roughly 90% seen once; the top ten hold roughly 0.98%. General observations from the study: There was clonal expansion of CD4+ and CD8+ blood T cells by week 6 at 0.1 to 3.0 mg/kg.

This clonotype was obtained from an adult with an advanced solid tumor such as melanoma, head and neck, liver or kidney cancer. The specimen comprised CD4+ or CD8+ T cells sorted from blood, sampled in a trial of the OX40 agonist ivuxolimab. This chain uses TRBV6-1 with TRBJ2-5; 9 nucleotides align to TRBD2. The CDR3 DNA reads TGTGCCAGCAGTGAAAGGGTGCGGGAGGGGTACCAAGAGACCCAGTACTTC. This codes for CASSERVREGYQETQYF.